The TCR beta chain under discussion was sequenced for a study of shared clonotypes between healthy human individuals. Remarks on this clone: Other DNA sequences from this sample encode an identical CDR3 as well.

CD45RO negativity and positive selection for CCR7 defined naive CD8 cells, a population that excluded terminally differentiated effector memory CD45RA+ cells. This CDR3 region has 14 residues. With 5 bases clipped from V and 0 bases from J, the junction kept 2 bases outside the gene matches. CDR1 and CDR2 from the germline V gene are LNHDA and SQIVND (reference sequence). Some clones are missing from TCRdb's copy, which holds only in-frame ones; the method was immunoSEQ multiplex PCR. The data contain approximately 740,000 clones, 80% to 95% of them seen just once; the ten biggest clones take up around 24%.

V and J are TRBV19 and TRBJ2-7, with 9 bases identical to TRBD2. The sample comprised naive CD8+ T cells sorted from blood. The TCR was taken from a young man in good health. CDR3 region: CASSSTSGSYEQYF. As DNA, the CDR3 is TGTGCCAGTAGTTCGACTAGCGGCTCCTACGAGCAGTACTTC.